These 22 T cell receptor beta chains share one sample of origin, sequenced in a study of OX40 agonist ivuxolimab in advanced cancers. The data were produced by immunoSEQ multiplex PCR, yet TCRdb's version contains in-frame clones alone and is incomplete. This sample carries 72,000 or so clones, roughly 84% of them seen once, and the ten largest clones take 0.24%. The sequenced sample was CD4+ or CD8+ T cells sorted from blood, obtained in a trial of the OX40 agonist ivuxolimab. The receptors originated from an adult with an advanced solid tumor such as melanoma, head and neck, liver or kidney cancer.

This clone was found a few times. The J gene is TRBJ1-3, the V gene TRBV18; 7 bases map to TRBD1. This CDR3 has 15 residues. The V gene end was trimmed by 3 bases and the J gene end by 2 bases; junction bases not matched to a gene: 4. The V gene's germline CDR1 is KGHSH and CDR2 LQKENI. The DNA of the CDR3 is TGTGCCAGCTCACCGACAGGGTACCCTGGAAACACCATATATTTT. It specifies CASSPTGYPGNTIYF.

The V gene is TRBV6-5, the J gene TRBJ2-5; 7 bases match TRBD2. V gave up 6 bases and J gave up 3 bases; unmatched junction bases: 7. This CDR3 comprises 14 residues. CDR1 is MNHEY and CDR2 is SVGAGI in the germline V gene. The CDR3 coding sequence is TGTGCCAGCAGGCGGGCTAGCGGTAAAGAGACCCAGTACTTC. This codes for CASRRASGKETQYF.

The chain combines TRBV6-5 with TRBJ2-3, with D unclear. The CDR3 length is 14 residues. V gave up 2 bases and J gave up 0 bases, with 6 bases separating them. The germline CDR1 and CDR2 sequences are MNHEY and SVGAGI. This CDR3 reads CASSYERSTDTQYF. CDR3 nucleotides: TGTGCCAGCAGTTACGAGCGTAGCACAGATACGCAGTATTTT.

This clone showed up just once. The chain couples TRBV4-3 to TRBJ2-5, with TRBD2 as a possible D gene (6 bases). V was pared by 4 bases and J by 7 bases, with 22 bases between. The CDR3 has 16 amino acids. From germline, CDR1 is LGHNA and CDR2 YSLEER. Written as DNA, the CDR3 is TGCGCCAGCAGCCCAGGACAACAAGCGGGTGGGGGGACCCAGTACTTC. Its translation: CASSPGQQAGGGTQYF.

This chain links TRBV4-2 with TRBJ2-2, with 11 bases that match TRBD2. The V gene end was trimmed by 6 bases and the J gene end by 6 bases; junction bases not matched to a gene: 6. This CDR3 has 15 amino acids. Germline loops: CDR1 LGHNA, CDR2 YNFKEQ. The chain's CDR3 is CASRLAGDMPGELFF. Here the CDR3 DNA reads TGTGCCAGCAGACTAGCGGGAGATATGCCCGGGGAGCTGTTTTTT.

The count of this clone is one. CDR3 loop: CASSSGEAQHF. Written as DNA, the CDR3 is TGTGCCAGCAGCTCAGGGGAGGCCCAGCATTTT. The rearrangement links TRBV7-9 to TRBJ1-5; a weak D match, TRBD1 (6 bases). CDR1 SEHNR and CDR2 FQNEAQ come from the germline V gene (reference sequence). The CDR3 contains 11 residues. The V and J ends lost 4 bases and 11 bases respectively, with 9 bases between them.

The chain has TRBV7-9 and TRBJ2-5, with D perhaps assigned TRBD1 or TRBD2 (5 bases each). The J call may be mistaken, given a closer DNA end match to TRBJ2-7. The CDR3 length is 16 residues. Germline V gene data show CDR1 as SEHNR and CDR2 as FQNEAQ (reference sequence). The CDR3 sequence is CASSLYSRDRSYEQYF. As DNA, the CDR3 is TGTGCCAGCAGCTTATACTCCCGGGACCGTTCCTACGAGCAGTACTTC.

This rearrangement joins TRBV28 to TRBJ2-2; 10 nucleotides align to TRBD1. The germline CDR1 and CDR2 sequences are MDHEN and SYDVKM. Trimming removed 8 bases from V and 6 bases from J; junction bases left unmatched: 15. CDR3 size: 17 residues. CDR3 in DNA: TGTGCCAGCCATATATATGGGACAGGGGCATTAGCCGGGGAGCTGTTTTTT. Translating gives CASHIYGTGALAGELFF.

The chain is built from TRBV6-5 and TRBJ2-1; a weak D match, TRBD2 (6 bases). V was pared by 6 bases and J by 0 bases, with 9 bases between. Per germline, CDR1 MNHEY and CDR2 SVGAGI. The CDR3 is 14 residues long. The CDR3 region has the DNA TGTGCCAGCAGCTGGGACTCCTCCTACAATGAGCAGTTCTTC. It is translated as CASSWDSSYNEQFF.

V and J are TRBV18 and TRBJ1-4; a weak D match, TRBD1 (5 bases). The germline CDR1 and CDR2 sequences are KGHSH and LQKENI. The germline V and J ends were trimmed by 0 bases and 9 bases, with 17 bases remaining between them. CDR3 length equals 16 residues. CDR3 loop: CASSPPEGTIMKKLFF. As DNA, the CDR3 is TGTGCCAGCTCACCACCGGAAGGGACGATAATGAAAAAACTGTTTTTT.

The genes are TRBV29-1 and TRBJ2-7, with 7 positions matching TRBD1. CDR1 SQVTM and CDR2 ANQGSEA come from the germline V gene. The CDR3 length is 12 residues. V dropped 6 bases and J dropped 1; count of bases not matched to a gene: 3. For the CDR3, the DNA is TGCAGCGTGAACAGGGGTTCCTACGAGCAGTACTTC. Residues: CSVNRGSYEQYF.

In nucleotides, the CDR3 is TGTGCCACCAGCGGGGAAGGAACAGGGATCGTAGCGGATGGCTACACCTTC. Its translation is CATSGEGTGIVADGYTF. The chain recombines TRBV15 with TRBJ1-2; D possibly corresponds to TRBD1 (6 bases). V was clipped by 5 bases and J by 6 bases, with 25 bases between them. This CDR3 comprises 17 residues. CDR1 and CDR2 (germline): LNHNV, YYDKDF (reference sequence).

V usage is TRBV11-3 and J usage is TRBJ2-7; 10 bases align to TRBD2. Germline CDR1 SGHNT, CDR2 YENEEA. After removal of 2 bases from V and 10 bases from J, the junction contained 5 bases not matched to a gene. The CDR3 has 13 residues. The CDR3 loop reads CASSLLAGEGQYF. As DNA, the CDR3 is TGTGCCAGCAGCTTACTAGCGGGAGAGGGACAGTACTTC. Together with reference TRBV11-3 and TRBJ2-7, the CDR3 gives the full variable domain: EAGVVQSPRYKIIEKKQPVAFWCNPISGHNTLYWYLQNLGQGPELLIRYENEEAVDDSQLPKDRFSAERLKGVDSTLKIQPAELGDSAVYLCASSLLAGEGQYFGPGTRLTVT.

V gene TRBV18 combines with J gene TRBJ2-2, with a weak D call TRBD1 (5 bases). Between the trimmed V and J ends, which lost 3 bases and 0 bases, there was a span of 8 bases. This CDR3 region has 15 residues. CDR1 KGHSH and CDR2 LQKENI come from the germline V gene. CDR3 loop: CASSPDISNTGELFF. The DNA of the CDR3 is TGTGCCAGCTCACCGGACATATCGAACACCGGGGAGCTGTTTTTT.

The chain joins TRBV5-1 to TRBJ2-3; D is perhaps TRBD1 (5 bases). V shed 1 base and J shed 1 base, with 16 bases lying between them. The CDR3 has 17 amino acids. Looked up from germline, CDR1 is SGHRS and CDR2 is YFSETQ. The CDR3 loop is CASSLRASGRGTDTQYF. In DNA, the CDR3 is TGCGCCAGCAGCTTGCGTGCTTCAGGGCGAGGCACAGATACGCAGTATTTT.

CDR3 loop: CASSSGFTSTDTQYF. The CDR3 region has the DNA TGTGCCAGCAGTTCCGGGTTTACGAGCACAGATACGCAGTATTTT. The chain carries TRBV28 and TRBJ2-3; D is uncertain. V gave up 4 bases and J gave up 0 bases, with 11 bases separating them. The V gene's germline CDR1 is MDHEN and CDR2 SYDVKM. The CDR3 covers 15 residues.

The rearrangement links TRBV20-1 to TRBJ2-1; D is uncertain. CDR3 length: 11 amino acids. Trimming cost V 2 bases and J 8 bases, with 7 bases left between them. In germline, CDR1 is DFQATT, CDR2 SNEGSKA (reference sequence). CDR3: CSARPLYEQFF. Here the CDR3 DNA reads TGCAGTGCTAGACCTCTGTATGAGCAGTTCTTC.

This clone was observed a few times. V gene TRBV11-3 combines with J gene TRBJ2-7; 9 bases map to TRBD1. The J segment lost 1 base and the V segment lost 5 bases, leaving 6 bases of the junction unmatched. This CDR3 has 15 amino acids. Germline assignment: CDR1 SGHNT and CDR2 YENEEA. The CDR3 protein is CASSPGQGESYEQYF. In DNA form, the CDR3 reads TGTGCCAGCAGCCCGGGACAGGGAGAATCCTACGAGCAGTACTTC.

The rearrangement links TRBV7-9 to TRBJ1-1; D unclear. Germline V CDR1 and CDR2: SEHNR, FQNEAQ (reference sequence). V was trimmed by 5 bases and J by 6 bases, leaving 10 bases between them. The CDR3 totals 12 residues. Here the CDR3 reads CASSAQDAEAFF. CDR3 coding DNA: TGTGCCAGCAGCGCCCAGGACGCTGAAGCTTTCTTT.

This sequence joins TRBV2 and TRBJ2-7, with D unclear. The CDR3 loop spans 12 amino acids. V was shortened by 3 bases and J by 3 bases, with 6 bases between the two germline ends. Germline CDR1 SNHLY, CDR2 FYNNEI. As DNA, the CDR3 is TGTGCCAGCAGTGAGGCGTACTACGAGCAGTACTTC. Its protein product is CASSEAYYEQYF.

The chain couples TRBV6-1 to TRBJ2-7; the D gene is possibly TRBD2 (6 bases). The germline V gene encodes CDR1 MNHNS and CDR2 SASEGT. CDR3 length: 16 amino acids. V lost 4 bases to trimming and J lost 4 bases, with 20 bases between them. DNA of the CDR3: TGTGCCAGCAGTGCTGCGGGGACGGGTTACTCATACGAGCAGTACTTC. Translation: CASSAAGTGYSYEQYF.

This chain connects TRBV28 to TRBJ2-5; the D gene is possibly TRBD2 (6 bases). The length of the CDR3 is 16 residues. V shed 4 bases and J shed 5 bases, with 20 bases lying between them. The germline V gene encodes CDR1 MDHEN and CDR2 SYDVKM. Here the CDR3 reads CASSSGPDSAGETQYF. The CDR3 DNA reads TGTGCCAGCAGTTCCGGCCCGGACTCTGCGGGGGAGACCCAGTACTTC.